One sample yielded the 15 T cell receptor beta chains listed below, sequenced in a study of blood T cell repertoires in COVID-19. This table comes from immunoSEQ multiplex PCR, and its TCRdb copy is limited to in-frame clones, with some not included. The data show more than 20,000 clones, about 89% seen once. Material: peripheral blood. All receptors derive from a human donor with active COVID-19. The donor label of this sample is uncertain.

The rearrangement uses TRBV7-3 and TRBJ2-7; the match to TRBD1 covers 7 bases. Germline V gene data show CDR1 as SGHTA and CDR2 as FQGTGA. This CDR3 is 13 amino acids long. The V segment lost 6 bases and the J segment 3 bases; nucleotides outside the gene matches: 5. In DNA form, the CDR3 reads TGTGCCAGCAGTGTCGACAGGGACTACGAGCAGTACTTC. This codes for CASSVDRDYEQYF. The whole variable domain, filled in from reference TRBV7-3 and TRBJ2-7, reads GAGVSQTPSNKVTEKGKYVELRCDPISGHTALYWYRQSLGQGPEFLIYFQGTGAADDSGLPNDRFFAVRPEGSVSTLKIQRTERGDSAVYLCASSVDRDYEQYFGPGTRLTVT.

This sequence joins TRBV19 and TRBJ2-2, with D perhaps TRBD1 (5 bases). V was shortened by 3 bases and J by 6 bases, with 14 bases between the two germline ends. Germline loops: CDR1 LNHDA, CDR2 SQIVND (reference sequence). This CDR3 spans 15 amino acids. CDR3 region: CASSIQGEISGELFF. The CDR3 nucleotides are TGTGCCAGTAGTATCCAGGGCGAGATCTCCGGGGAGCTGTTTTTT.

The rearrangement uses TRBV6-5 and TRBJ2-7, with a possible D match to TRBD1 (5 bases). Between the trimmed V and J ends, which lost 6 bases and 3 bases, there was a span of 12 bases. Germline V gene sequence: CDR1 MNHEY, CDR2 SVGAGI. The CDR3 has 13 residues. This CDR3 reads CASRPGHLYEQYF. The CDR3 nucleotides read TGTGCCAGCAGGCCCGGACACCTCTACGAGCAGTACTTC.

CDR3 region: CASSLTGTSLLEQFF. CDR3 DNA: TGTGCCAGCAGCTTAACCGGGACTAGTCTTCTTGAGCAGTTCTTC. The chain employs TRBV7-3 and TRBJ2-1; 8 bases agree with TRBD2. CDR3 length: 15 amino acids. Germline V gives CDR1 SGHTA, CDR2 FQGTGA. Germline trimming cut 0 bases from V and 9 bases from J; bases unmatched to any gene: 7.

The CDR3 nucleotides read TGTGCCAGCAGCTATGGGGGGGGCGGCTCCTACGAGCAGTACTTC. As protein: CASSYGGGGSYEQYF. The chain couples TRBV7-6 to TRBJ2-7, with D perhaps TRBD2 (7 bases). This CDR3 comprises 15 residues. The V end was cut by 4 bases, the J end by 0 bases, with 13 bases between. Germline CDR1 reads SGHVS; CDR2 reads FNYEAQ.

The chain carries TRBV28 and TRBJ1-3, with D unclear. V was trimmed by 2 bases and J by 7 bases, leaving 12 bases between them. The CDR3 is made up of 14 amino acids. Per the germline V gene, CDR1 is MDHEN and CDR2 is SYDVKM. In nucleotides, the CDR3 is TGTGCCAGCAGTTTACGAGCCTTCGGGAACACCATATATTTT. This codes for CASSLRAFGNTIYF.

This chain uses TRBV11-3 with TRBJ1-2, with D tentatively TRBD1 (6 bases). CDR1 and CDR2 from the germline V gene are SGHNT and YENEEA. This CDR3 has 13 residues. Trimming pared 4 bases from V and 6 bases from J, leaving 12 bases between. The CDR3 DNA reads TGTGCCAGCAGCTGGGGGGGCGCAGATGGCTACACCTTC. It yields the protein CASSWGGADGYTF.

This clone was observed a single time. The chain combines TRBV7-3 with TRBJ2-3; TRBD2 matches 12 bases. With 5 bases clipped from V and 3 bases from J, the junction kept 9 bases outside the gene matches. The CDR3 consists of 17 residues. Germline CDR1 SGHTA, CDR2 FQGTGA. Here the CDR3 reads CASSGWTSGDLTDTQYF. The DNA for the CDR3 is TGTGCCAGCAGCGGTTGGACTAGCGGGGATTTAACAGATACGCAGTATTTT. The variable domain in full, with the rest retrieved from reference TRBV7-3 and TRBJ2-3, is GAGVSQTPSNKVTEKGKYVELRCDPISGHTALYWYRQSLGQGPEFLIYFQGTGAADDSGLPNDRFFAVRPEGSVSTLKIQRTERGDSAVYLCASSGWTSGDLTDTQYFGPGTRLTVL.

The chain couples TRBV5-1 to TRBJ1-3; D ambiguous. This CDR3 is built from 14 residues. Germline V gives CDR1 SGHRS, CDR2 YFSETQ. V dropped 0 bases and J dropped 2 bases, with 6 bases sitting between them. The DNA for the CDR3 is TGCGCCAGCAGCTTGGGTCGCGCTGGAAACACCATATATTTT. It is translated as CASSLGRAGNTIYF. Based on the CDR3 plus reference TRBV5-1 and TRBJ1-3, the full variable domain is KAGVTQTPRYLIKTRGQQVTLSCSPISGHRSVSWYQQTPGQGLQFLFEYFSETQRNKGNFPGRFSGRQFSNSRSEMNVSTLELGDSALYLCASSLGRAGNTIYFGEGSWLTVV.

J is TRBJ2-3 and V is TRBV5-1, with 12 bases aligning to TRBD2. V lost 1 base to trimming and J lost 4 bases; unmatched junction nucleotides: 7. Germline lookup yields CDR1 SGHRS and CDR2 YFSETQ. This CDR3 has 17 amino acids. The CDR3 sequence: CASSLTSGRPGSDTQYF. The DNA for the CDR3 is TGCGCCAGCAGCTTGACTAGCGGGAGGCCTGGGTCAGATACGCAGTATTTT.

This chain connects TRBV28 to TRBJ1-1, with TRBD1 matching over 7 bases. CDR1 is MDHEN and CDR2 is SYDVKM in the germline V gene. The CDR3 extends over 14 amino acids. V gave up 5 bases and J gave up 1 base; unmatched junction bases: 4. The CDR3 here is CASSPWTGNTEAFF. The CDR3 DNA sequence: TGTGCCAGCAGTCCCTGGACAGGGAACACTGAAGCTTTCTTT.

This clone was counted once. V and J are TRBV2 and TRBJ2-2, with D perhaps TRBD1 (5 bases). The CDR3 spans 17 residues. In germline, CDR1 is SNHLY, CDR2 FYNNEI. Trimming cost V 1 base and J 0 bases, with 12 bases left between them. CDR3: CASSEGGPRTNTGELFF. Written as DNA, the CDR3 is TGTGCCAGCAGTGAAGGGGGCCCGCGGACGAACACCGGGGAGCTGTTTTTT.

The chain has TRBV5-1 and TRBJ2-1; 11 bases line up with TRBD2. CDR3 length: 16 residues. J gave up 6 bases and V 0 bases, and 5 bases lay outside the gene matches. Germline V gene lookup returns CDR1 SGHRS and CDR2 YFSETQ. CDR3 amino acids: CASSLEGSGGANEQFF. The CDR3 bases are TGCGCCAGCAGCTTGGAAGGTAGCGGGGGGGCCAATGAGCAGTTCTTC.

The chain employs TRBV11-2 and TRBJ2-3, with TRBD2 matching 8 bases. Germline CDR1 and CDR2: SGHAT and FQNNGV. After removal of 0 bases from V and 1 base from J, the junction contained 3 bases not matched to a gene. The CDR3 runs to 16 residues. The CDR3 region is CASSLEPAGGTDTQYF. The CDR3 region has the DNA TGTGCCAGCAGCTTAGAGCCAGCGGGAGGCACAGATACGCAGTATTTT. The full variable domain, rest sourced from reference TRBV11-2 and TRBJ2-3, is EAGVAQSPRYKIIEKRQSVAFWCNPISGHATLYWYQQILGQGPKLLIQFQNNGVVDDSQLPKDRFSAERLKGVDSTLKIQPAKLEDSAVYLCASSLEPAGGTDTQYFGPGTRLTVL.

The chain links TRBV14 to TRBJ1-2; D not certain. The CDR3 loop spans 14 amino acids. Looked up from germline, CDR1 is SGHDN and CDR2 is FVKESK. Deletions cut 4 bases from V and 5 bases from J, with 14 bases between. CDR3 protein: CASSPETVAYGYTF. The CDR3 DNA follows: TGTGCCAGCAGCCCGGAGACTGTTGCGTATGGCTACACCTTC. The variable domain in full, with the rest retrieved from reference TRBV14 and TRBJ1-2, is EAGVTQFPSHSVIEKGQTVTLRCDPISGHDNLYWYRRVMGKEIKFLLHFVKESKQDESGMPNNRFLAERTGGTYSTLKVQPAELEDSGVYFCASSPETVAYGYTFGSGTRLTVV.